The present entry profiles one T cell receptor beta chain with its context. No antigen is known for it. TCRdb's copy holds only in-frame clones and misses some; the assay was immunoSEQ multiplex PCR. The data hold about 33,000 clones, with about 80% observed a single time. Germline CDR1 reads MDHEN; CDR2 reads SYDVKM. V lost 7 bases and J 2 bases, leaving 9 bases between the germline ends. The CDR3 spans 13 residues. The data derive from a study of T cells in localized non-small cell lung cancer. Study results and caveats: Across samples, adjacent lung featured a median 57 of the top 100 tumor clones. The study linked higher blood T cell density to longer overall survival.

This receptor was identified in a male donor aged 60 or older with stage III squamous cell lung carcinoma. The J gene is TRBJ1-5, the V gene TRBV28; no definite D call. The source material was peripheral blood, sampled before any cancer treatment. CDR3 region: CASTSRGNQPQHF. CDR3 DNA sequence: TGTGCCAGCACGTCGAGGGGCAATCAGCCCCAGCATTTT.